This T cell receptor (beta chain) is drawn from a study of blood T cells in healthy people across ages. Whole-study results and caveats: The study found TCR beta diversity correlated strongly with naive T cell percentage. Significant beta diversity loss was already apparent by age approximately 38, declining roughly linearly.

The V gene's germline CDR1 is SGHRS and CDR2 YFSETQ. The CDR3 runs to 13 residues. The V and J ends lost 6 bases and 4 bases respectively, with 13 bases between them. As for this clonotype: What it binds is unknown.

A second PCR, run for about 6 to 11 cycles, used a sample-barcoded 5' primer plus a J-beta primer mix. One entry per CDR3 protein, called by TCRdb with MiXCR from the 5' RACE reads. The table includes some 1.6 million distinct CDR3 sequences, roughly 30% detected once. Sequencing was performed on blood. The chain recombines TRBV5-1 with TRBJ1-1; a weak D match, TRBD1 (5 bases). The receptor's source is a woman aged 25 to 39 in good health. CDR3 nucleotides: TGCGCCAGCAAGCCTCTTAGGGGCACTGAAGCTTTCTTT. It specifies CASKPLRGTEAFF.